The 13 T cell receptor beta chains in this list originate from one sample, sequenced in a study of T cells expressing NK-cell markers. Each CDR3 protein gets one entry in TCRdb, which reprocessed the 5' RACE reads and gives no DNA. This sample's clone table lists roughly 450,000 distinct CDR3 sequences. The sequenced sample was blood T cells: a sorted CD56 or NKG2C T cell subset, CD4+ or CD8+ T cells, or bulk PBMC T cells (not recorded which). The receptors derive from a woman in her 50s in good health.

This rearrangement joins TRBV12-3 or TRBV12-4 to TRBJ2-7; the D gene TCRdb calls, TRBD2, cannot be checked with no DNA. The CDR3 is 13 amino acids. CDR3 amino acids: CATAGREGRQQYF.

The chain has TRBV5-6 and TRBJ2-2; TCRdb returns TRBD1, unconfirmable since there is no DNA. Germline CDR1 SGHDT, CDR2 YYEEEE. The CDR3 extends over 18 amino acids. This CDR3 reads CASSFRQAEWANTGELFF.

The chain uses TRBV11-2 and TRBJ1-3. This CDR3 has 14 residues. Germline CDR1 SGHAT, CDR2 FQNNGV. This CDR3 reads CASSLEVNRNTIYF.

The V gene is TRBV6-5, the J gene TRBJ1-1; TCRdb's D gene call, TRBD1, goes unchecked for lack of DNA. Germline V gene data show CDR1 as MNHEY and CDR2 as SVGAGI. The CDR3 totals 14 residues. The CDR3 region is CASSYGTGAIEAFF.

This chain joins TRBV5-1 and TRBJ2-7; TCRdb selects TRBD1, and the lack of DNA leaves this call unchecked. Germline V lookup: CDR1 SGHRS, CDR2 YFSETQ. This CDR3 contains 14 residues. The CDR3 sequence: CASSFGGGMNEQYF.

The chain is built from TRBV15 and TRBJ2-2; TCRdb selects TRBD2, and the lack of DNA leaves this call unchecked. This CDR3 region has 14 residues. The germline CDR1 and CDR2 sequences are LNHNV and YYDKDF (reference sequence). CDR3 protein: CATGLAGNTGELFF.

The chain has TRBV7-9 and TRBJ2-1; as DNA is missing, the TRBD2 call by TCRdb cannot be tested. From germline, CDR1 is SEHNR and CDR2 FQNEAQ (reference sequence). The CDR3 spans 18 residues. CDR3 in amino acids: CASSPRPGTSGHLNEQFF. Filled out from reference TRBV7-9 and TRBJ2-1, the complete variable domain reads DTGVSQNPRHKITKRGQNVTFRCDPISEHNRLYWYRQTLGQGPEFLTYFQNEAQLEKSRLLSDRFSAERPKGSFSTLEIQRTEQGDSAMYLCASSPRPGTSGHLNEQFFGPGTRLTVL.

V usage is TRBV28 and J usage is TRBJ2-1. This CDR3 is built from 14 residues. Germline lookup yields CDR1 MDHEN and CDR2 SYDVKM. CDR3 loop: CASDREGTYNEQFF. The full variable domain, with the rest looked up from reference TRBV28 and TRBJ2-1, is DVKVTQSSRYLVKRTGEKVFLECVQDMDHENMFWYRQDPGLGLRLIYFSYDVKMKEKGDIPEGYSVSREKKERFSLILESASTNQTSMYLCASDREGTYNEQFFGPGTRLTVL.

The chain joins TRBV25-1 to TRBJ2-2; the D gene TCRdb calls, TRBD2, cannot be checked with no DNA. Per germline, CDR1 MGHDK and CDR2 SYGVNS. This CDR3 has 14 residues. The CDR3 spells CASSEYWGAGELFF.

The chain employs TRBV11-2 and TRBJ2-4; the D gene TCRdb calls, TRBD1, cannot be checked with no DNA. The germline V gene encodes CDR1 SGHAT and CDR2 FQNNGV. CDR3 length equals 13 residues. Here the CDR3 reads CASSQGQENIQYF.

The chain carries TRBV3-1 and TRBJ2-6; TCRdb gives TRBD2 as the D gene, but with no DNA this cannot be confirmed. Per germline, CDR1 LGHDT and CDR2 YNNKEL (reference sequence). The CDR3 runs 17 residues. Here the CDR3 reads CASSQDPIGRGANVLTF.

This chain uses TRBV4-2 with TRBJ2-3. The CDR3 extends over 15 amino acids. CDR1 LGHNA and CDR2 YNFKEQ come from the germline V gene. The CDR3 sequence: CASSQDGQLTDTQYF.

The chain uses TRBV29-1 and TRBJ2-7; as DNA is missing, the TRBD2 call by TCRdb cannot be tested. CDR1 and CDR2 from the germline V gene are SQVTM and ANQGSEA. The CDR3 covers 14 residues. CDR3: CSVAGAREGYEQYF.